This T cell receptor beta chain was documented in a study of technical replicates of blood from four donors. TCRdb keeps only in-frame clones here, not all; method: immunoSEQ multiplex PCR. This sample has tens of thousands of clones, with 95% found just once. CDR1 is SGHTS and CDR2 is YDEGEE in the germline V gene. The CDR3 totals 16 residues. V shed 1 base and J shed 4 bases, with 17 bases lying between them. The gene calls are TRBV5-8 and TRBJ1-2; D is undetermined. Input material: T cells isolated from PBMCs. This receptor was identified in a human donor in good health. The CDR3 protein is CASSLTITVAFYGYTF. CDR3 DNA: TGTGCCAGCAGCTTGACGATTACGGTTGCCTTCTATGGCTACACCTTC.